These T cell receptor beta chains were read from a single sample in a study of T cell responses to AZD1222 COVID-19 vaccine. Method: immunoSEQ multiplex PCR; TCRdb's copy keeps in-frame clones and lacks some. The sample includes roughly 120,000 clones, approximately 83% of them seen just once. The material sequenced was peripheral blood, taken on day 0 of AZD1222 vaccination. These receptors were collected from an adult in good health. Both conserved end residues are part of each CDR3. The order of the fields is clone size, D gene, J gene, V gene, CDR3 DNA, CDR3 protein. A D gene is named only where the DNA matches it firmly. Where a row states a size, it is once, few, many or the class of an expanded clone; other rows omit it.

>NA|NA|TRBJ1-5|TRBV18
TGTGCCAGCTCCGGAATTGCGGAGCCCCAGCATTTT
CASSGIAEPQHF
>NA|TRBD2|TRBJ2-5|TRBV7-9
TGTGCCAGCAGCTTAGGGACTAGCGGGGGTCCGGGAGAGACCCAGTACTTC
CASSLGTSGGPGETQYF
>NA|NA|TRBJ2-7|TRBV12-3/TRBV12-4
TGTGCCAGCGGGCGTTACGAGCAGTACTTC
CASGRYEQYF
>NA|NA|TRBJ1-2|TRBV30
TGTGCCTGGAGTCCCGACAGATACCATGGCTACACCTTC
CAWSPDRYHGYTF
>NA|NA|TRBJ1-6|TRBV10-3
TGTGCCATCGCCTCCGGGACGGGGGATAATTCACCCCTCCACTTT
CAIASGTGDNSPLHF
>NA|NA|TRBJ1-2|TRBV12-3/TRBV12-4
TGTGCCAGCAGTGGGGGGTTGGTTGGCTACACCTTC
CASSGGLVGYTF
>NA|TRBD2|TRBJ2-7|TRBV7-2
TGTGCCAGCAGCGTCTTTAGCGGGAGGGTTGGCCACGAGCAGTACTTC
CASSVFSGRVGHEQYF
>NA|TRBD1|TRBJ1-4|TRBV25-1
TGTGCCAGCAGCCGCTACAGGGGGCAGGGTGAAAAACTGTTTTTT
CASSRYRGQGEKLFF
>NA|TRBD2|TRBJ2-4|TRBV7-2
TGTGCCAGCAGCTTAGGGGCGGGAGTAGCCAAAAACATTCAGTACTTC
CASSLGAGVAKNIQYF
>NA|NA|TRBJ1-1|TRBV5-1
TGCGCCAGCAGCCCGATCCAGGGGTTCACTGAAGCTTTCTTT
CASSPIQGFTEAFF
>once|NA|TRBJ2-7|TRBV5-4
TGTGCCAGCAGCTTCAGGCGGGACTCTTACGAGCAGTACTTC
CASSFRRDSYEQYF
>NA|NA|TRBJ2-7|TRBV6-1
TGTGCCAGCAGTGAAGGGCGCTGGCAGGGCGACGAGCAGTACTTC
CASSEGRWQGDEQYF
>NA|TRBD1|TRBJ2-7|TRBV7-2
TGTGCCAGCAGCTTATCCCAGGGGGAGTTCGAGCAGTACTTC
CASSLSQGEFEQYF
>NA|NA|TRBJ2-3|TRBV3-1/TRBV3-2
TGTGCCAGCAGCCAATCAGATACGCAGTATTTT
CASSQSDTQYF
>NA|TRBD2|TRBJ2-1|TRBV19
TGTGCCAGTAGCCAGGGACTAGCGGGAGCCCTCAATGAGCAGTTCTTC
CASSQGLAGALNEQFF
>NA|NA|TRBJ1-2|TRBV5-1
TGCGCCAGCAGCTTGGCCGGGACGGACTATGGCTACACCTTC
CASSLAGTDYGYTF
>once|NA|TRBJ1-2|TRBV7-2
TGTGCCAGCAGCTCCAGGGTGGGGGGCCTGGGCTACACCTTC
CASSSRVGGLGYTF
>NA|NA|TRBJ2-7|TRBV14
TGTGCCAGCAGCCAAGTACTGGACGGAGACTACGAGCAGTACTTC
CASSQVLDGDYEQYF
>once|NA|TRBJ1-3|TRBV7-2
TGTGCCAGCAGCCATTGGGGAGAACGTGGAAACACCATATATTTT
CASSHWGERGNTIYF
>NA|NA|TRBJ2-1|TRBV7-9
TGTGCCAGCAGCTTCTTCGGGCAAAACGGGTATGAGCAGTTCTTC
CASSFFGQNGYEQFF
>NA|NA|TRBJ1-1|TRBV4-2
TGTGCCAGCAAAACAGGGCAGAACACTGAAGCTTTCTTT
CASKTGQNTEAFF
>NA|NA|TRBJ2-1|TRBV12-3/TRBV12-4
TGTGCCAGCAGGAAAAGCGACAAGCAGTTCTTC
CASRKSDKQFF
>NA|TRBD2|TRBJ2-7|TRBV6-2/TRBV6-3
TGTGCCAGCAGTTTCGGACTAGCGGGAGTCGGCGAGCAGTACTTC
CASSFGLAGVGEQYF
>NA|NA|TRBJ2-7|TRBV6-5
TGTGCCAGCAGACCGCGGGACTGGGGTCCCTACGAGCAGTACTTC
CASRPRDWGPYEQYF
>NA|NA|TRBJ1-4|TRBV30
TGTGCCTGGAGTTGGAAGGGGCGGGCTAATGAAAAACTGTTTTTT
CAWSWKGRANEKLFF
>NA|NA|TRBJ1-5|TRBV5-6
TGTGCCAGCAGCTACGTGGGGTCACCAGAGAGTCAGCCCCAGCATTTT
CASSYVGSPESQPQHF
>NA|TRBD2|TRBJ2-2|TRBV28
TGTGCCAGCAGTTCACGGGGGGCCGGGGAGCTGTTTTTT
CASSSRGAGELFF
>NA|NA|TRBJ1-1|TRBV7-6
TGTGCCAGCAGGACCGGGCCCGGAGGCACTGAAGCTTTCTTT
CASRTGPGGTEAFF
>NA|NA|TRBJ1-1|TRBV2
TGTGCCAGCAGTCCCTATAGGGGGAACACTGAAGCTTTCTTT
CASSPYRGNTEAFF
>NA|NA|TRBJ2-5|TRBV30
TGTGCCTGGAAGATTCGGGTGGGGGAGACCCAGTACTTC
CAWKIRVGETQYF
>few|TRBD2|TRBJ2-1|TRBV27
TGTGCCAGCAGCCTTACTAGCGGGAGTTGGGATGAGCAGTTCTTC
CASSLTSGSWDEQFF
>NA|NA|TRBJ2-2|TRBV30
TGTGCCTGGAGTTTGGCCGGGGAGCTGTTTTTT
CAWSLAGELFF